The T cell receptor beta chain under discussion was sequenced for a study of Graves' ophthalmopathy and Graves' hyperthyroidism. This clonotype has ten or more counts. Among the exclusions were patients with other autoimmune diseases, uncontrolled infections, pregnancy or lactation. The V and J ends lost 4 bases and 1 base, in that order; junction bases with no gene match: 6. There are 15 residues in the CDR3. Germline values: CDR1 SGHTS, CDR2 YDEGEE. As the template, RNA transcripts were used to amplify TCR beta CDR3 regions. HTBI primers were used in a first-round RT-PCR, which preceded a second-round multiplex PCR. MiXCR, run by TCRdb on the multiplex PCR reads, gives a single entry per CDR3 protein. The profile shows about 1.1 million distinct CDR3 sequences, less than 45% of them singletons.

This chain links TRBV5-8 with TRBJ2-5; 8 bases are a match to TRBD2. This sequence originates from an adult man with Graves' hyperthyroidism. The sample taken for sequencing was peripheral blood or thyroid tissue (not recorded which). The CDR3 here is CASSVTGLVQETQYF. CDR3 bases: TGTGCCAGCAGCGTAACGGGACTAGTCCAAGAGACCCAGTACTTC. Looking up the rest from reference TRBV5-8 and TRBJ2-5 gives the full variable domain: EAGVTQSPTHLIKTRGQQATLRCSPISGHTSVYWYQQALGLGLQFLLWYDEGEERNRGNFPPRFSGRQFPNYSSELNVNALELEDSALYLCASSVTGLVQETQYFGPGTRLLVL.